These T cell receptor beta chains were read from a single sample in a study of T cells after yellow fever vaccination. Via MiXCR, TCRdb re-called the 5' RACE reads, giving one row per CDR3 protein. The profile shows approximately 93,000 distinct CDR3 sequences, around 5.8% of them singletons. Sequences were derived from CD8+ T cells sorted from PBMCs, sampled 10 days after the yellow fever booster vaccination. These receptors came from a man younger than 30 who received the YFV17D yellow fever vaccine. Each CDR3 is given with its conserved first and last residue. D genes are given only for firm matches. The listing skips clone size in some rows; elsewhere it reads once, few, many or a size class.

CDR3 protein: CASSYKGQGFYEQYF
CDR3 DNA: TGTGCCAGCAGTTATAAAGGACAGGGGTTCTACGAGCAGTACTTC
D gene: TRBD1
clone size: NA
J gene: TRBJ2-7
V gene: TRBV6-2/TRBV6-3

CDR3 protein: CASSPMRGDEQFF
CDR3 DNA: TGTGCCAGCAGCCCCATGAGGGGTGATGAGCAGTTCTTC
D gene: NA
clone size: many
J gene: TRBJ2-1
V gene: TRBV7-9

CDR3 protein: CASSYSPGWAGGQTGELFF
CDR3 DNA: TGTGCCAGCAGTTACTCGCCCGGATGGGCGGGGGGACAAACCGGGGAGCTGTTTTTT
D gene: TRBD2
clone size: NA
J gene: TRBJ2-2
V gene: TRBV6-5

CDR3 protein: CAISDYRGTNEQYF
CDR3 DNA: TGTGCCATCAGTGACTACAGGGGTACAAACGAGCAGTACTTC
D gene: TRBD1
clone size: few
J gene: TRBJ2-7
V gene: TRBV10-3

CDR3 protein: CASSYSGSYGYTF
CDR3 DNA: TGTGCCAGCAGTTACTCGGGTAGCTATGGCTACACCTTC
D gene: NA
clone size: NA
J gene: TRBJ1-2
V gene: TRBV6-5

CDR3 protein: CASSTTGWTNEKLFF
CDR3 DNA: TGTGCCAGCAGTACCACAGGGTGGACTAATGAAAAACTGTTTTTT
D gene: NA
clone size: few
J gene: TRBJ1-4
V gene: TRBV12-3/TRBV12-4

CDR3 protein: CASSSRGQGNTEAFF
CDR3 DNA: TGTGCCAGCAGTTCCAGGGGACAGGGGAACACTGAAGCTTTCTTT
D gene: TRBD1
clone size: many
J gene: TRBJ1-1
V gene: TRBV12-3/TRBV12-4

CDR3 protein: CASGPLAVAKNIQYF
CDR3 DNA: TGTGCCAGCGGACCCTTGGCTGTGGCCAAAAACATTCAGTACTTC
D gene: NA
clone size: few
J gene: TRBJ2-4
V gene: TRBV6-2/TRBV6-3

CDR3 protein: CASSSRPLTYNSPLHF
CDR3 DNA: TGTGCCAGCAGTTCCCGACCCCTGACCTATAATTCACCCCTCCACTTT
D gene: NA
clone size: NA
J gene: TRBJ1-6
V gene: TRBV27

CDR3 protein: CASSHDQGALETQYF
CDR3 DNA: TGTGCCAGCAGCCACGATCAGGGGGCTCTAGAGACCCAGTACTTC
D gene: TRBD1
clone size: few
J gene: TRBJ2-5
V gene: TRBV14

CDR3 protein: CAIRRDQGDNQPQHF
CDR3 DNA: TGTGCCATCCGGAGGGACCAGGGCGACAATCAGCCCCAGCATTTT
D gene: NA
clone size: few
J gene: TRBJ1-5
V gene: TRBV6-1

CDR3 protein: CAWSRGGSYEQYF
CDR3 DNA: TGTGCCTGGAGTCGGGGGGGCTCCTACGAGCAGTACTTC
D gene: TRBD2
clone size: NA
J gene: TRBJ2-7
V gene: TRBV30

CDR3 protein: CASSFGDEQYF
CDR3 DNA: TGTGCCAGCAGTTTCGGGGACGAGCAGTACTTC
D gene: NA
clone size: few
J gene: TRBJ2-7
V gene: TRBV12-3/TRBV12-4

CDR3 protein: CASSQDGFGRTEAFF
CDR3 DNA: TGCGCCAGCAGCCAAGATGGATTTGGGAGGACTGAAGCTTTCTTT
D gene: NA
clone size: few
J gene: TRBJ1-1
V gene: TRBV4-3

CDR3 protein: CASSQDLGYNQPQHF
CDR3 DNA: TGTGCCAGCAGCCAAGATTTAGGTTACAATCAGCCCCAGCATTTT
D gene: NA
clone size: NA
J gene: TRBJ1-5
V gene: TRBV4-2

CDR3 protein: CASSHVQGDENQPQHF
CDR3 DNA: TGCGCCAGCAGCCACGTCCAGGGGGATGAGAATCAGCCCCAGCATTTT
D gene: TRBD1
clone size: few
J gene: TRBJ1-5
V gene: TRBV4-1

CDR3 protein: CASSLGTRQYF
CDR3 DNA: TGTGCCAGCAGCCTCGGGACACGGCAGTACTTC
D gene: NA
clone size: few
J gene: TRBJ2-5
V gene: TRBV3-1

CDR3 protein: CASSSYQGSEQYF
CDR3 DNA: TGTGCCAGTAGCTCCTATCAGGGCAGCGAGCAGTACTTC
D gene: NA
clone size: few
J gene: TRBJ2-7
V gene: TRBV19

CDR3 protein: CASSQGRTAEKLFF
CDR3 DNA: TGCGCCAGCAGCCAAGGTCGGACAGCGGAAAAACTGTTTTTT
D gene: NA
clone size: NA
J gene: TRBJ1-4
V gene: TRBV4-1

CDR3 protein: CASSLSAGPFGAFF
CDR3 DNA: TGTGCCAGCAGTTTATCGGCAGGGCCCTTCGGGGCTTTCTTT
D gene: NA
clone size: NA
J gene: TRBJ1-1
V gene: TRBV27